The rows below give T cell receptor beta chains drawn from one sample of a study of cytomegalovirus exposure and HLA in healthy donors. Data came from immunoSEQ multiplex PCR; TCRdb stores just in-frame clones and leaves some out. The sample carries tens of thousands of clones, about 89% recorded once. Sequencing input: PBMCs. The receptors were gathered from a man between 18 and 35 years old in good health and CMV-seronegative. The CDR3 runs from the conserved cysteine through the conserved F or W. A D gene is named only where the DNA matches it firmly.

D: TRBD1
V: TRBV7-8
length: 15
CDR3: CASSEGTGVRRGYTF

D: TRBD2
V: TRBV5-1
length: 16
CDR3: CASSLGASGSTDTQYF

D: TRBD1
V: TRBV18
length: 14
CDR3: CASSYTGGDQPQHF

D: -
V: TRBV28
length: 15
CDR3: CASGPRGLGRDEQFF

D: -
V: TRBV27
length: 15
CDR3: CASSLYPVSNQPQHF

D: TRBD1
V: TRBV7-9
length: 14
CDR3: CASSPGQGRYGYTF

D: TRBD1
V: TRBV18
length: 16
CDR3: CASSPQDRVSGNTIYF

D: TRBD2
V: TRBV5-4
length: 14
CDR3: CASSLKTSGYEQYF

D: -
V: TRBV7-9
length: 13
CDR3: CASSSGVGGTIYF

D: -
V: TRBV18
length: 15
CDR3: CASSPLPRFGNTIYF

D: -
V: TRBV29-1
length: 9
CDR3: CSVSDGYTF

D: -
V: TRBV7-9
length: 13
CDR3: CASSLEGWQPQHF

D: TRBD2
V: TRBV7-8
length: 15
CDR3: CASSLPGLGFNEQFF

D: -
V: TRBV18
length: 13
CDR3: CASSPRLAREQYF

D: -
V: TRBV10-3
length: 12
CDR3: CAIGQSTYEQYF

D: -
V: TRBV7-9
length: 15
CDR3: CASSLVLRGTGELFF

D: TRBD1
V: TRBV29-1
length: 11
CDR3: CSVNRGLGYTF

D: TRBD2
V: TRBV6-4
length: 15
CDR3: CASSPSGEGDNEQFF

D: TRBD2
V: TRBV18
length: 15
CDR3: CASSTRTSGYNEQFF

D: TRBD1
V: TRBV6-1
length: 13
CDR3: CASSRQGNLGYTF

D: -
V: TRBV27
length: 12
CDR3: CASRSDSYEQYF

D: TRBD1
V: TRBV9
length: 15
CDR3: CASSVAGTDTDTQYF

D: TRBD1
V: TRBV27
length: 16
CDR3: CASSTPYRGRSYEQYF

D: TRBD2
V: TRBV5-1
length: 16
CDR3: CASSARTSGGDNEQFF

D: TRBD2
V: TRBV29-1
length: 17
CDR3: CSVVGLAGGAVGNEQFF

D: TRBD1
V: TRBV4-2
length: 17
CDR3: CASSQAEGTGSYNEQFF

D: -
V: TRBV6-7
length: 15
CDR3: CASSPGQVGGETQYF

D: TRBD2
V: TRBV5-6
length: 15
CDR3: CASSLGREEGSEQYF

D: -
V: TRBV25-1
length: 13
CDR3: CASSTGSNQPQHF

D: -
V: TRBV28
length: 13
CDR3: CASGPLRRETQYF

D: -
V: TRBV28
length: 16
CDR3: CASSWGAGEANEKLFF

D: -
V: TRBV9
length: 14
CDR3: CASQGTSSYNEQFF

D: TRBD2
V: TRBV7-2
length: 13
CDR3: CASSYPGLRVLDF

D: TRBD2
V: TRBV9
length: 14
CDR3: CASSRTSSYNEQFF

D: -
V: TRBV7-9
length: 16
CDR3: CASSSPTGLGNQPQHF

D: -
V: TRBV7-6
length: 15
CDR3: CASSLETGIRHEQYF

D: -
V: TRBV19
length: 14
CDR3: CASSEGTAIGTQYF

D: TRBD2
V: TRBV28
length: 16
CDR3: CASSPGLAGEVDTQYF

D: -
V: TRBV5-4
length: 16
CDR3: CASSLGAGREDYEQYF

D: TRBD2
V: TRBV9
length: 18
CDR3: CASSVRALAGDSYNEQFF

D: TRBD1
V: TRBV5-6
length: 13
CDR3: CASSSLDRDVLNF

D: -
V: TRBV5-1
length: 15
CDR3: CASSLGGGASGELFF

D: -
V: TRBV30
length: 10
CDR3: CAWSDTGAFF

D: TRBD1
V: TRBV10-3
length: 16
CDR3: CAISEDRGRNKRGYTF

D: TRBD2
V: TRBV15
length: 15
CDR3: CATSREAGATDTQYF

D: TRBD1
V: TRBV6-1
length: 13
CDR3: CASRARGGDGYTF

D: -
V: TRBV5-3
length: 12
CDR3: CARSFRAYEQYF

D: TRBD2
V: TRBV27
length: 16
CDR3: CASSLSSGGGSYEQYF

D: -
V: TRBV5-1
length: 16
CDR3: CASSQTQSFSGNTIYF

D: -
V: TRBV7-8
length: 12
CDR3: CASSTTTDTQYF

D: -
V: TRBV11-3
length: 17
CDR3: CASSPGSGESGGNTIYF

D: TRBD1
V: TRBV7-2
length: 15
CDR3: CASSLYRTGLNGYTF

D: -
V: TRBV4-3
length: 15
CDR3: CASSQLQASAYEQYF

D: TRBD2
V: TRBV30
length: 13
CDR3: CAWGLGEGWEQYF

D: -
V: TRBV7-2
length: 16
CDR3: CASSFRPGQQNYGYTF

D: -
V: TRBV2
length: 14
CDR3: CASSREFSTDTQYF

D: TRBD1
V: TRBV14
length: 16
CDR3: CASSPFSGQGRTEAFF

D: -
V: TRBV27
length: 17
CDR3: CASSLSVPGYINEKLFF

D: TRBD1
V: TRBV23-1
length: 14
CDR3: CASRDRGPNEKLFF

D: -
V: TRBV28
length: 15
CDR3: CASSLLRGDEGPQHF